This TCR beta chain was identified during a study of cytomegalovirus exposure and HLA in healthy donors. The study's findings and limits: Reports state that TCR beta sequences accurately predicted most subjects' HLA-A and HLA-B alleles. A classifier reportedly called cytomegalovirus status with high sensitivity and specificity.

The germline V and J ends were trimmed by 5 bases and 2 bases, with 15 bases remaining between them. In germline, CDR1 is MNHEY, CDR2 SMNVEV (reference sequence). The CDR3 covers 16 residues. Worth noting for this clone: The target antigen is unknown.

The PCR was carried out with 60 Vbeta primers and 13 Jbeta primers. Here immunoSEQ multiplex PCR was the method, and the copy in TCRdb shows in-frame clones only, minus some. Among more than 95,000 clones listed, about four fifths were seen once. The sequence came from a young man in good health and CMV-seronegative. The material sequenced was PBMCs. The chain links TRBV27 to TRBJ1-4, with D perhaps matching TRBD1 (5 bases). The CDR3 spells CASSPNGQGTNEKLFF. CDR3 DNA sequence: TGTGCCAGCAGTCCAAATGGGCAGGGTACTAATGAAAAACTGTTTTTT. Full variable domain (rest looked up from reference TRBV27 and TRBJ1-4): EAQVTQNPRYLITVTGKKLTVTCSQNMNHEYMSWYRQDPGLGLRQIYYSMNVEVTDKGDVPEGYKVSRKEKRNFPLILESPSPNQTSLYFCASSPNGQGTNEKLFFGSGTQLSVL.